This TCR beta chain was documented in a study of CD8+ T cells in alopecia areata. Whole-study findings and limits: Sharing of TCR sequences between patients (possibly for HLA-related reasons) was less clear than in mice. Researchers report lesional scalp, most notably alopecia totalis/universalis, outstripped normal scalp in clonality. Sequencing of scalp samples also captures resident alphabeta T cells of normal skin.

Sorting separated CD4+ and CD8+ T cells out of PBMCs. The CDR3 is 16 residues long. CDR1 and CDR2 from the germline V gene are SGDLS and YYNGEE. V was pared by 0 bases and J by 5 bases, with 7 bases of the junction left unmatched. This clone has a handful of counts. The antigen remains unidentified. RNA was isolated and reverse transcribed to cDNA, the sequencing template. Method: immunoSEQ multiplex PCR; TCRdb's copy keeps in-frame clones and lacks some. The sample consists of about 110,000 clones, roughly 60% of them appearing once. The receptor comes from a human donor in good health. The rearrangement uses TRBV9 and TRBJ2-5; TRBD2 agrees at 10 bases. Material for sequencing was CD8+ T cells sorted from blood. In DNA, the CDR3 is TGTGCCAGCAGCGTAGGGAAGCGGGGGGGCCCCGAGACCCAGTACTTC. Its protein product is CASSVGKRGGPETQYF.